The next 9 T cell receptor beta chains were all read from a single sample in a study of T cells in Graves' hyperthyroidism and ophthalmopathy. The CDR3 regions of TCR beta were amplified from RNA transcripts. The HTBI primer set drove a first-round RT-PCR of the TCR CDR3. TCRdb independently ran MiXCR on the multiplex PCR reads; one entry per CDR3 protein. The profile covers fewer than 750,000 distinct CDR3 sequences, with more than 45% appearing a single time and roughly 7.7% taken by the ten largest. Material: peripheral blood or thyroid tissue (not recorded which). These receptors originate from a woman aged 18-29 years with Graves' hyperthyroidism.

This chain joins TRBV5-1 and TRBJ2-7, with 10 bases that match TRBD2. Trimming removed 4 bases from V and 2 bases from J; junction bases left unmatched: 6. The CDR3 contains 15 residues. The germline V gene has CDR1 SGHRS and CDR2 YFSETQ. CDR3 region: CASSPWLAGAYEQYF. CDR3 bases: TGCGCCAGCAGCCCCTGGCTAGCGGGAGCCTACGAGCAGTACTTC.

The rearrangement links TRBV7-9 to TRBJ2-7, with D possibly being TRBD2 (6 bases). V was pared by 3 bases and J by 5 bases, with 11 bases between. CDR3 length: 13 amino acids. Germline V gene data show CDR1 as SEHNR and CDR2 as FQNEAQ (reference sequence). The CDR3 nucleotides are TGTGCCAGCAGCTTGGCGGGAACGGACGAGCAGTACTTC. Protein: CASSLAGTDEQYF.

The chain links TRBV5-6 to TRBJ2-2, with TRBD2 identical over 12 bases. The CDR3 loop spans 15 amino acids. The germline V gene has CDR1 SGHDT and CDR2 YYEEEE. Trimming took 2 bases from V and 11 from J; bases not matched to a gene: 7. For the CDR3, the DNA is TGTGCCAGCAGCTTCACTAGCGGGAGGCCGGGAGAGCTGTTTTTT. Translated, it gives CASSFTSGRPGELFF.

This clonotype was counted many times. A clone one base away is much larger, so this may be a read error. The J gene is TRBJ2-5, the V gene TRBV6-2 or TRBV6-3; D is unresolved. V was trimmed by 4 bases and J by 5 bases, leaving 5 bases between them. The V gene's germline CDR1 is MNHEY and CDR2 SVGEGT. The CDR3 consists of 11 residues. The CDR3: CASSFWETQYF. DNA of the CDR3: TGTGCCAGCAGTTTTTGGGAGACCCAGTACTTC.

The V and J genes are TRBV6-1 and TRBJ2-7, with 8 bases aligning to TRBD2. Per germline, CDR1 MNHNS and CDR2 SASEGT. This CDR3 is built from 16 residues. The junction had 9 bases not matched to a gene; V was cut back by 2 bases and J by 3 bases. As DNA, the CDR3 is TGTGCCAGCAGTGAACCATCACACGGGACTAGCTACGAGCAGTACTTC. Amino acid sequence: CASSEPSHGTSYEQYF.

In this sample, this clonotype turned up many times. The chain carries TRBV5-1 and TRBJ1-1; 7 bases are shared with TRBD1. Germline V gene sequence: CDR1 SGHRS, CDR2 YFSETQ. Trimming at V came to 2 bases and at J to 0 bases, leaving 4 bases not matched to a gene. The CDR3 contains 15 residues. The CDR3 region is CASSFTTGMNTEAFF. The CDR3 DNA reads TGCGCCAGCAGCTTTACGACAGGGATGAACACTGAAGCTTTCTTT.

The V call is TRBV3-1, the J call TRBJ2-2; D ambiguous. Trimming removed 1 base at V and 6 bases at J, with 9 bases between. Per the germline V gene, CDR1 is LGHDT and CDR2 is YNNKEL (reference sequence). The length of the CDR3 is 14 residues. The DNA for the CDR3 is TGTGCCAGCAGCCAAGTTTTAGAACCCGGGGAGCTGTTTTTT. Amino acid sequence: CASSQVLEPGELFF. Supplemented by reference TRBV3-1 and TRBJ2-2, the full variable domain reads DTAVSQTPKYLVTQMGNDKSIKCEQNLGHDTMYWYKQDSKKFLKIMFSYNNKELIINETVPNRFSPKSPDKAHLNLHINSLELGDSAVYFCASSQVLEPGELFFGEGSRLTVL.

This clonotype was detected many times. V gene TRBV5-1 combines with J gene TRBJ2-5; no definite D call. CDR1 is SGHRS, CDR2 YFSETQ, per germline. The V end was cut by 4 bases, the J end by 7 bases, with 11 bases between. CDR3 size: 12 residues. CDR3 region: CASSLLGLTQYF. DNA of the CDR3: TGCGCCAGCAGCCTCCTCGGGTTGACCCAGTACTTC.

The chain recombines TRBV29-1 with TRBJ2-1; TRBD1 agrees at 8 bases. The germline V gene has CDR1 SQVTM and CDR2 ANQGSEA. The CDR3 extends over 14 amino acids. The trim removed 2 bases at V and 5 bases at J, leaving 5 bases unmatched. The CDR3: CSVELQTGDNEQFF. The CDR3 coding sequence is TGCAGCGTTGAACTTCAGACAGGGGACAATGAGCAGTTCTTC.